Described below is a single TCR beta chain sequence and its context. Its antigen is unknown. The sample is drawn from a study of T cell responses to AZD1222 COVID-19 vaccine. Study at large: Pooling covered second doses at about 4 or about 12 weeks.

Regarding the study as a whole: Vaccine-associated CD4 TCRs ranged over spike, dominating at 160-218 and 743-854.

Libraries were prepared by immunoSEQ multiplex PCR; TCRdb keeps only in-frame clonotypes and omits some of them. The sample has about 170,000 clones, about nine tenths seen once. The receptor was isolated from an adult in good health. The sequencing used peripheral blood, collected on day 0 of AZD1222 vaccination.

The CDR3 loop reads CASSTPRQSDSNQPQHF. The DNA of the CDR3 is TGTGCCAGCAGCACCCCGCGACAGTCGGATAGCAATCAGCCCCAGCATTTT. This chain connects TRBV21-1 to TRBJ1-5; the DNA was not compared with TRBD1, the D call given in the table. TRBV21-1 is designated a pseudogene. CDR3 length: 17 amino acids.